A single sample is the source of the 31 T cell receptor beta chains below, sequenced in a study of cytomegalovirus exposure and HLA in healthy donors. PCR employed 60 Vbeta and 13 Jbeta primers. Profiling relied on immunoSEQ multiplex PCR, and the TCRdb table lists in-frame clones only, not all of them. The table lists roughly 150,000 clones, 80% of them singletons, with around 5% in the top ten. Sequencing was carried out using PBMCs. These receptor sequences come from a man between 25 and 39 years old in good health.

This chain joins TRBV30 and TRBJ1-2; 7 nucleotides align to TRBD1. V trimming: 5 bases; J trimming: 1 base; junction bases outside the gene matches: 4. Germline V lookup: CDR1 GTSNPN, CDR2 SVGIG (reference sequence). CDR3 length: 13 residues. CDR3 sequence reads: CAWGRGNNYGYTF. CDR3 sequence (DNA): TGTGCCTGGGGCAGGGGGAATAACTATGGCTACACCTTC.

There are a few counts of this clone. This chain joins TRBV4-2 and TRBJ1-1; a weak D match, TRBD1 (6 bases). The CDR3 length is 15 residues. Trimming took off 1 base at V and 5 bases at J, with 14 bases between the two ends. Germline assignment: CDR1 LGHNA and CDR2 YNFKEQ. The CDR3 coding sequence is TGTGCCAGCAGCCAAGCCCAGGGGTTCCGAACTGAAGCTTTCTTT. It yields the protein CASSQAQGFRTEAFF.

The genes are TRBV5-4 and TRBJ2-3; 8 bases agree with TRBD2. V lost 8 bases to trimming and J lost 0 bases; unmatched junction nucleotides: 11. The CDR3 length is 16 residues. The germline V gene encodes CDR1 SGHNT and CDR2 YYREEE (reference sequence). The CDR3 DNA follows: TGTGCCAGTCTACAGGGAGCGGGAGTGAGCACAGATACGCAGTATTTT. Translation: CASLQGAGVSTDTQYF.

This rearrangement joins TRBV19 to TRBJ2-5; 10 bases map to TRBD2. Losses at the gene ends were 3 bases for V and 5 bases for J; bases not matched to a gene: 9. The CDR3 is 16 residues long. CDR1 is LNHDA and CDR2 is SQIVND in the germline V gene (reference sequence). The CDR3 bases are TGTGCCAGTAGTATCTTCCAAGCGGGAGGGCGGGAGACCCAGTACTTC. Protein sequence: CASSIFQAGGRETQYF.

The chain couples TRBV5-5 to TRBJ2-3, with TRBD1 as a possible D gene (6 bases). The CDR3 extends over 16 amino acids. Deletions cut 0 bases from V and 2 bases from J, with 13 bases between. The germline gives CDR1 SGHKS, CDR2 YYEKEE (reference sequence). The CDR3: CASSLGTGTTTDTQYF. The CDR3 nucleotides are TGTGCCAGCAGCTTGGGAACAGGGACCACCACAGATACGCAGTATTTT.

J is TRBJ2-2 and V is TRBV5-1; D may be TRBD1 (5 bases). CDR3 length: 14 amino acids. The V gene's germline CDR1 is SGHRS and CDR2 YFSETQ. V was cut by 4 bases and J by 4 bases, with 11 bases left in between. The CDR3 is CASSPQVSTGELFF. In nucleotides, the CDR3 is TGCGCCAGCAGCCCACAGGTCAGCACCGGGGAGCTGTTTTTT.

V is TRBV6-5 and J is TRBJ2-5; 12 nucleotides agree with TRBD2. The germline V gene has CDR1 MNHEY and CDR2 SVGAGI. This CDR3 has 15 residues. V lost 6 bases to trimming and J lost 4 bases; unmatched junction nucleotides: 6. CDR3 DNA: TGTGCCAGCAGGCATCTAGCGGGAGGGGGAGAGACCCAGTACTTC. Translated: CASRHLAGGGETQYF.

V usage is TRBV27 and J usage is TRBJ1-1; D perhaps matches TRBD1 (6 bases). The CDR3 length is 13 residues. The germline V and J ends were trimmed by 2 bases and 4 bases, with 8 bases remaining between them. Germline V gene data show CDR1 as MNHEY and CDR2 as SMNVEV (reference sequence). CDR3 protein: CASSLTGLTEAFF. The CDR3 nucleotides read TGTGCCAGCAGTTTAACAGGGCTCACTGAAGCTTTCTTT.

V is TRBV19 and J is TRBJ2-3; D gene ambiguous. Trimming removed 0 bases from V and 0 bases from J, with 7 bases in between. CDR1 is LNHDA and CDR2 is SQIVND in the germline V gene (reference sequence). The CDR3 extends over 15 amino acids. CDR3 in amino acids: CASSIEGRSTDTQYF. CDR3 DNA sequence: TGTGCCAGTAGTATAGAGGGCAGAAGCACAGATACGCAGTATTTT. The entire variable domain, with the rest obtained from reference TRBV19 and TRBJ2-3, is as follows: DGGITQSPKYLFRKEGQNVTLSCEQNLNHDAMYWYRQDPGQGLRLIYYSQIVNDFQKGDIAEGYSVSREKKESFPLTVTSAQKNPTAFYLCASSIEGRSTDTQYFGPGTRLTVL.

The CDR3 spells CASKNTGADTQYF. The DNA of the CDR3 is TGTGCCAGCAAAAACACAGGGGCAGATACGCAGTATTTT. The chain has TRBV6-5 and TRBJ2-3; TRBD1 matches at 7 bases. This CDR3 region has 13 residues. V lost 7 bases and J lost 4; bases outside the gene matches: 5. Germline values: CDR1 MNHEY, CDR2 SVGAGI.

This clone was counted a few times. V is TRBV10-3 and J is TRBJ1-2; TRBD1 matches at 9 bases. V was pared by 2 bases and J by 7 bases, with 2 bases of the junction left unmatched. Germline CDR1 and CDR2: ENHRY and SYGVKD. The CDR3 sequence is 13 residues long. CDR3 residues: CAISERQGGGYTF. CDR3 bases: TGTGCCATCAGTGAGAGACAGGGGGGTGGCTACACCTTC.

This rearrangement joins TRBV28 to TRBJ1-6, with D unresolved. The CDR3 runs 15 residues. Per the germline V gene, CDR1 is MDHEN and CDR2 is SYDVKM. The ends were cut back, 6 bases at V and 9 bases at J, with 18 bases in the middle. CDR3 coding DNA: TGTGCCAGCAGCCCCCCCGTAGACTTGGGTTCACCCCTCCACTTT. Residues: CASSPPVDLGSPLHF.

This rearrangement joins TRBV2 to TRBJ1-2, with 7 nucleotides matching TRBD1. V was pared by 7 bases and J by 7 bases, with 6 bases of the junction left unmatched. Germline assignment: CDR1 SNHLY and CDR2 FYNNEI. The CDR3 length is 12 residues. The CDR3 coding sequence is TGTGCCAGCAATACAGGGGCGATTGGCTACACCTTC. Translating it yields CASNTGAIGYTF.

The table lists this clone with a few counts. The V and J genes are TRBV7-9 and TRBJ1-3, with D perhaps TRBD1 (5 bases). V lost 3 bases to trimming and J lost 1 base, with 7 bases between them. This CDR3 region has 14 residues. Germline V gene data show CDR1 as SEHNR and CDR2 as FQNEAQ (reference sequence). In nucleotides, the CDR3 is TGTGCCAGCAGCTTGGGGGGTTCTGGAAACACCATATATTTT. Translating gives CASSLGGSGNTIYF.

This clone was observed a few times. The chain is built from TRBV18 and TRBJ2-7; TRBD1 aligns across 9 bases. V lost 3 bases to trimming and J lost 4 bases; unmatched junction nucleotides: 7. Germline CDR1 is KGHSH and CDR2 is LQKENI. CDR3 length equals 15 residues. In nucleotides, the CDR3 is TGTGCCAGCTCACCTCCGACGGGACAGGGTTACGAGCAGTACTTC. This sequence encodes CASSPPTGQGYEQYF.

The chain carries TRBV19 and TRBJ1-4; 7 bases are shared with TRBD1. Unmatched junction bases numbered 11, after V lost 11 bases and J lost 8 bases. This CDR3 is 13 amino acids long. Germline CDR1 and CDR2: LNHDA and SQIVND (reference sequence). CDR3 in DNA: TGTGCCGGGGGTAGCCAGGGGGGCGAAAAACTGTTTTTT. As protein: CAGGSQGGEKLFF.

V gene TRBV27 combines with J gene TRBJ2-4, with a tentative D call TRBD1 (6 bases). The germline CDR1 and CDR2 sequences are MNHEY and SMNVEV (reference sequence). The CDR3 spans 15 residues. V lost 7 bases to trimming and J lost 2 bases, with 15 bases between them. In DNA, the CDR3 is TGTGCCAGCACCTCCTTACAGGGTACCAAAAACATTCAGTACTTC. This gives the protein CASTSLQGTKNIQYF.

CDR3 DNA: TGCGCCAGCCGCCGGACTAACTCCCTCACAGATACGCAGTATTTT. As protein: CASRRTNSLTDTQYF. The chain links TRBV10-2 to TRBJ2-3; possibly TRBD2 for D (6 bases). This CDR3 comprises 15 residues. The germline V gene encodes CDR1 WSHSY and CDR2 SAAADI. V was clipped by 8 bases and J by 2 bases, with 17 bases between them.

The genes are TRBV10-3 and TRBJ2-7; the match to TRBD2 covers 8 bases. This CDR3 is 14 amino acids long. The V gene's germline CDR1 is ENHRY and CDR2 SYGVKD. After removal of 6 bases from V and 0 bases from J, the junction contained 4 bases not matched to a gene. DNA for the CDR3: TGTGCCATCAGACTCAGCGGGAGCTCCTACGAGCAGTACTTC. It translates to CAIRLSGSSYEQYF.

As concerns this clone: Distinct nucleotide sequences in the sample also encode this CDR3. The gene calls are TRBV7-3 and TRBJ2-1, with 12 nucleotides matching TRBD2. Trimming took 4 bases from V and 9 from J; bases not matched to a gene: 7. The CDR3 loop spans 15 amino acids. The germline V gene has CDR1 SGHTA and CDR2 FQGTGA. The CDR3 is CASSSTLTSGSEQFF. The DNA of the CDR3 is TGTGCCAGCAGCTCAACCCTGACTAGCGGGAGTGAGCAGTTCTTC.

The chain recombines TRBV9 with TRBJ2-3; D may be TRBD2 (5 bases). Trimming stripped 4 bases from V and 10 bases from J, with 19 bases between. The germline gives CDR1 SGDLS, CDR2 YYNGEE. This CDR3 is built from 14 residues. CDR3 protein: CASSQSRGAEAQYF. CDR3 DNA sequence: TGTGCCAGCAGCCAGAGCCGGGGAGCTGAGGCGCAGTATTTT. The whole variable domain, filled in from reference TRBV9 and TRBJ2-3, reads DSGVTQTPKHLITATGQRVTLRCSPRSGDLSVYWYQQSLDQGLQFLIQYYNGEERAKGNILERFSAQQFPDLHSELNLSSLELGDSALYFCASSQSRGAEAQYFGPGTRLTVL.

The V and J genes are TRBV4-3 and TRBJ2-6; 7 bases are shared with TRBD2. J lost 0 bases, V lost 4 bases, and 9 bases had no gene match. From germline, CDR1 is LGHNA and CDR2 YSLEER. The CDR3 consists of 18 residues. The CDR3 bases are TGCGCCAGCAGCCCAGGTGGGAGGGCCGGCTCTGGGGCCAACGTCCTGACTTTC. As protein: CASSPGGRAGSGANVLTF.

The chain is built from TRBV19 and TRBJ1-1; 8 bases match TRBD1. Trimming cost V 3 bases and J 1 base; bases outside gene matches: 1. The CDR3 is 14 residues long. Germline-derived CDR1 and CDR2 are LNHDA and SQIVND (reference sequence). The CDR3 DNA is TGTGCCAGTAGTATTGGGACAGGGAACACTGAAGCTTTCTTT. Its translation is CASSIGTGNTEAFF.

Only a few counts were recorded for this clone. The rearrangement joins TRBV7-9 to TRBJ2-2; 8 bases agree with TRBD1. CDR3 size: 17 residues. V was pared by 5 bases and J by 8 bases, with 16 bases of the junction left unmatched. Germline V gene sequence: CDR1 SEHNR, CDR2 FQNEAQ (reference sequence). The CDR3 sequence: CASSPPRQGLQSGELFF. The CDR3, as DNA: TGTGCCAGCAGCCCCCCTCGACAGGGGTTGCAGTCAGGGGAGCTGTTTTTT.

J is TRBJ2-1 and V is TRBV19; TRBD2 is a possible D gene (5 bases). V lost 9 bases and J lost 4, with 7 bases in between. Germline lookup yields CDR1 LNHDA and CDR2 SQIVND (reference sequence). The length of the CDR3 is 11 residues. CDR3 sequence: CASRGYNEQFF. The CDR3 coding sequence is TGTGCCAGCCGGGGTTACAATGAGCAGTTCTTC.

This chain uses TRBV6-5 with TRBJ1-1; D perhaps matches TRBD1 (6 bases). Germline-derived CDR1 and CDR2 are MNHEY and SVGAGI. This CDR3 spans 15 amino acids. Trimming left V 0 bases short and J 5 bases short, with 13 bases between. The CDR3 nucleotides are TGTGCCAGCAGTTACTCGATTTCCACAGGGACTGAAGCTTTCTTT. Its translation: CASSYSISTGTEAFF.

The chain combines TRBV7-9 with TRBJ2-3; TRBD2 matches at 10 bases. Per the germline V gene, CDR1 is SEHNR and CDR2 is FQNEAQ (reference sequence). CDR3 length equals 16 residues. The V and J ends lost 10 bases and 5 bases, in that order; junction bases with no gene match: 15. This chain's CDR3 is CAIPVAAGGPGDTQYF. The CDR3 bases are TGTGCCATCCCCGTGGCAGCGGGAGGGCCTGGAGATACGCAGTATTTT. Complete variable domain (other parts from reference TRBV7-9 and TRBJ2-3): DTGVSQNPRHKITKRGQNVTFRCDPISEHNRLYWYRQTLGQGPEFLTYFQNEAQLEKSRLLSDRFSAERPKGSFSTLEIQRTEQGDSAMYLCAIPVAAGGPGDTQYFGPGTRLTVL.

V and J are TRBV6-5 and TRBJ2-1; no definite D call. The length of the CDR3 is 13 residues. From germline, CDR1 is MNHEY and CDR2 SVGAGI. The V end lost 0 bases, the J end lost 8 bases, and 8 bases lay between the germline ends. DNA for the CDR3: TGTGCCAGCAGTTACTCGAGTGTGGATGAGCAGTTCTTC. Amino acid sequence: CASSYSSVDEQFF.

This clone was counted between two and nine times. The CDR3 coding sequence is TGTGCCAGCAGCCCAGGTGCAGGGCAGCAACAGCCCCAGCATTTT. Amino acid sequence: CASSPGAGQQQPQHF. The chain links TRBV9 to TRBJ1-5; a weak D match, TRBD1 (5 bases). V lost 4 bases and J lost 7, with 18 bases in between. The CDR3 totals 15 residues. Germline CDR1 SGDLS, CDR2 YYNGEE. Full variable domain (rest looked up from reference TRBV9 and TRBJ1-5): DSGVTQTPKHLITATGQRVTLRCSPRSGDLSVYWYQQSLDQGLQFLIQYYNGEERAKGNILERFSAQQFPDLHSELNLSSLELGDSALYFCASSPGAGQQQPQHFGDGTRLSIL.

About this clone itself: Sequence at one end of the junction differs from germline and may be a read error. This chain connects TRBV7-9 to TRBJ2-3; the match to TRBD1 covers 8 bases. The germline V gene encodes CDR1 SEHNR and CDR2 FQNEAQ (reference sequence). The CDR3 sequence is 16 residues long. CDR3 residues: CSSSLAQGDTTDTQYF. The DNA for the CDR3 is TGTTCCAGCAGCTTAGCACAGGGGGACACTACAGATACGCAGTATTTT.

V gene TRBV7-2 combines with J gene TRBJ2-1; 10 bases are a match to TRBD2. The CDR3 has 14 residues. Germline CDR1 and CDR2: SGHTA and FQGNSA. V lost 2 bases, J lost 10 bases, and 5 bases stayed unmatched. Here the CDR3 DNA reads TGTGCCAGCAGCTTATACGGACTAGCGGACGAGCAGTTCTTC. Translation: CASSLYGLADEQFF.